The source of this TCR beta chain is a study of CD8 T cells in ankylosing spondylitis. Regarding the study as a whole: Earlier literature documents some of the motif variants in reactive arthritis synovial fluid and blood. There was reportedly significant enrichment of clones that were disease-linked in matched ankylosing spondylitis synovial fluid.

A single record per CDR3 protein comes from TCRdb applying MiXCR to the 5' RACE reads. The table includes more than 250,000 distinct CDR3 sequences, roughly 10% detected once. Trimming pared 6 bases from V and 2 bases from J, leaving 14 bases between. CDR1 is DFQATT, CDR2 SNEGSKA, per germline (reference sequence). This CDR3 spans 13 amino acids. This clonotype was seen repeatedly, ten times or more. Its antigen is unidentified. The TCR originated in a female donor with ankylosing spondylitis or in good health (not recorded which). The chain recombines TRBV20-1 with TRBJ2-7; the D gene could be TRBD1 or TRBD2 (5 bases each). Material for sequencing was blood, either unsorted or a sorted T cell fraction (not recorded which). Here the CDR3 DNA reads TGCAGTGCGCTTAGACGGGGCACCTACGAGCAGTACTTC. Its protein is CSALRRGTYEQYF.